The TCR beta chain under discussion was sequenced for a study of T cells in Graves' hyperthyroidism and ophthalmopathy. TCR beta CDR3 region amplification was performed from RNA transcripts. First-round RT-PCR of the TCR CDR3 relied on the HTBI primer set. TCRdb used MiXCR to reprocess the multiplex PCR reads, holding one entry per CDR3 protein. The sample lists about 420,000 distinct CDR3 sequences, around 15% occurring once. The CDR3 contains 15 residues. The germline CDR1 and CDR2 sequences are MNHEY and SVGAGI. Trimming stripped 4 bases from V and 1 base from J, with 11 bases between. This clonotype has more than one count but fewer than ten.

This clonotype was obtained from a woman under 30 with Graves' hyperthyroidism. Sequenced material: blood. The J gene is TRBJ2-1, the V gene TRBV6-5, with unresolved D. The CDR3 nucleotides read TGTGCCAGCAGTTGCTCGGAGCGTTCCTACAATGAGCAGTTCTTC. This gives the protein CASSCSERSYNEQFF.